This T cell receptor (beta chain) is drawn from a study of T-cell reconstitution after alpha-beta-depleted transplantation in children. Preparation of the TCRbeta library used unique molecular identifiers. TCRdb recomputed calls from the PCR reads with MiXCR, one row per CDR3 protein. The repertoire has some 550,000 distinct CDR3 sequences, more than 20% of them found once; the top ten carry 11% to 15%. Trimming took off 2 bases at V and 5 bases at J, with 9 bases between the two ends. CDR3 length equals 13 residues. Germline CDR1 is MNHEY and CDR2 is SMNVEV (reference sequence). The J gene is TRBJ2-5, the V gene TRBV27; D ambiguous. The sample was PBMCs, mostly from graft donor cells, taken 360 days after TCRalphabeta/CD19-depleted stem cell transplant. This clonotype originated in a boy under three years old who had a stem cell transplant for acute myeloid leukemia, so the T cells may come from the graft donor. CDR3: CASSLVADETQYF. The DNA of the CDR3 is TGTGCCAGCAGTTTAGTCGCTGACGAGACCCAGTACTTC.